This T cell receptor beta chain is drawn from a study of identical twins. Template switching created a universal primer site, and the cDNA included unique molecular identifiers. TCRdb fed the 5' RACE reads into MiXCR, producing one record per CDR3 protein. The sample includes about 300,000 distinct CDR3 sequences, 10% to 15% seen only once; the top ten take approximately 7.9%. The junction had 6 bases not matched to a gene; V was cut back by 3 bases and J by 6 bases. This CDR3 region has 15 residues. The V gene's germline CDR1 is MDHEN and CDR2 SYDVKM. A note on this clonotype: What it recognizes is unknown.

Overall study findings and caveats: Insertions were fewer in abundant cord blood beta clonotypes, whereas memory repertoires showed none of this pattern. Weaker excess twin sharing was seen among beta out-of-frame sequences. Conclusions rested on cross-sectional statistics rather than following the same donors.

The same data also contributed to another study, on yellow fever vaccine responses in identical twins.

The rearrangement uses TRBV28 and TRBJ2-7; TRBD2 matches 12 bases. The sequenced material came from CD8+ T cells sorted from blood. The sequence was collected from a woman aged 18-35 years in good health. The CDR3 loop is CASSFRLAGDSEQYF. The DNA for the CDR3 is TGTGCCAGCAGTTTTAGACTAGCGGGAGATAGCGAGCAGTACTTC. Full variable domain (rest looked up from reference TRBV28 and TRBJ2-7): DVKVTQSSRYLVKRTGEKVFLECVQDMDHENMFWYRQDPGLGLRLIYFSYDVKMKEKGDIPEGYSVSREKKERFSLILESASTNQTSMYLCASSFRLAGDSEQYFGPGTRLTVT.